This TCR beta chain came from a study of identical twins. Each CDR3 protein gets one entry after TCRdb re-called the 5' RACE reads with MiXCR. The sample records about 18,000 distinct CDR3 sequences, 69% being singletons. V lost 5 bases to trimming and J lost 2 bases, with 10 bases between them. Per germline, CDR1 SGHAT and CDR2 FQDESV (reference sequence). The CDR3 is 13 amino acids. The sequence was collected from a woman aged 18-30 years in good health. This table probably holds off-target reads from a library built for another chain. The chain combines TRBV11-1 with TRBJ2-7, with a possible D match to TRBD2 (5 bases). Material: memory (CD45RO+) T cells sorted from blood. CDR3 DNA: TGTGCCAGCAGCAGCGGACTTGCCTACGAGCAGTACTTC. This translates into CASSSGLAYEQYF.